These 28 T cell receptor beta chains share one sample of origin, sequenced in a study of early T cells in non-severe SARS-CoV-2 infection. TCRdb re-derived calls from the 5' RACE reads in MiXCR, one entry per CDR3 protein. Here the sample spans over 45,000 distinct CDR3 sequences, about 5.6% being singletons. Sequencing input: whole blood. The receptor source for this set is an adult who was a healthcare worker with PCR-confirmed SARS-CoV-2 infection or an uninfected control (not recorded which).

This clonotype was picked up many times. The V call is TRBV6-1, the J call TRBJ1-1, with a tentative D call TRBD1 (5 bases). V dropped 7 bases and J dropped 1 base, with 10 bases sitting between them. This CDR3 region has 13 residues. Germline CDR1 and CDR2: MNHNS and SASEGT. This CDR3 is CASKRGQNTEAFF. CDR3 coding DNA: TGTGCCAGCAAAAGAGGACAGAACACTGAAGCTTTCTTT.

At least ten counts were recorded for this clonotype. The rearrangement uses TRBV12-3 or TRBV12-4 and TRBJ2-7; possibly TRBD1 or TRBD2 for D (6 bases each). V lost 5 bases and J lost 5, with 13 bases in between. The CDR3 consists of 13 residues. CDR3 coding DNA: TGTGCCAGCAGTCCTAGAGGGGGGAACGAGCAGTACTTC. Encoded protein: CASSPRGGNEQYF.

This clonotype was seen at least ten times. The V call is TRBV20-1, the J call TRBJ2-3, with 8 bases matching TRBD2. The junction had 5 bases not matched to a gene; V was cut back by 3 bases and J by 6 bases. CDR1 DFQATT and CDR2 SNEGSKA come from the germline V gene (reference sequence). CDR3 size: 13 residues. CDR3 in amino acids: CSASYGRGDTQYF. In DNA form, the CDR3 reads TGCAGTGCTAGTTACGGGAGGGGGGATACGCAGTATTTT.

This chain uses TRBV12-3 or TRBV12-4 with TRBJ1-5, with 9 bases fitting TRBD1. Trimming removed 5 bases from V and 8 bases from J; junction bases left unmatched: 10. The CDR3 contains 15 residues. CDR3 loop: CASSNTDRGREPQHF. CDR3 in DNA: TGTGCCAGCAGTAACACGGACAGGGGTAGGGAGCCCCAGCATTTT.

This clonotype was seen only a few times. V and J are TRBV10-3 and TRBJ1-2; D uncertain. Germline assignment: CDR1 ENHRY and CDR2 SYGVKD. This CDR3 comprises 12 residues. Trimming removed 6 bases at V and 6 bases at J, with 11 bases between. CDR3 DNA sequence: TGTGCCATCAGACGCGGTTATGATGGCTACACCTTC. As protein: CAIRRGYDGYTF.

The V gene is TRBV7-9, the J gene TRBJ2-3; D tentatively fits TRBD1 or TRBD2 (5 bases each). V was clipped by 3 bases and J by 4 bases, with 14 bases between them. The CDR3 covers 15 residues. Per germline, CDR1 SEHNR and CDR2 FQNEAQ (reference sequence). The CDR3 region is CASSLGTGGADTQYF. The CDR3 DNA is TGTGCCAGCAGCTTGGGAACAGGAGGTGCAGATACGCAGTATTTT. Filled out from reference TRBV7-9 and TRBJ2-3, the complete variable domain reads DTGVSQNPRHKITKRGQNVTFRCDPISEHNRLYWYRQTLGQGPEFLTYFQNEAQLEKSRLLSDRFSAERPKGSFSTLEIQRTEQGDSAMYLCASSLGTGGADTQYFGPGTRLTVL.

About this clonotype: Just one base apart from a much larger clone, this may be a read error. Lacking the conserved final phenylalanine or tryptophan, this CDR3 likely reflects a read error. The chain couples TRBV11-2 to TRBJ2-3, with D maybe TRBD1 (7 bases). CDR3 size: 15 residues. V was shortened by 6 bases and J by 10 bases, with 23 bases between the two germline ends. The germline V gene encodes CDR1 SGHAT and CDR2 FQNNGV. This chain's CDR3 is CASSPDRAEGRAQYL. CDR3 coding DNA: TGTGCCAGCAGTCCTGACAGGGCGGAGGGTAGGGCGCAGTATTTG.

This clonotype showed up many times. The rearrangement uses TRBV5-5 and TRBJ1-1, with D perhaps matching TRBD1 (5 bases). The CDR3 extends over 15 amino acids. Germline lookup yields CDR1 SGHKS and CDR2 YYEKEE (reference sequence). Between the trimmed V and J ends, which lost 1 base and 4 bases, there was a span of 14 bases. The CDR3 spells CASSLSVPQGTEAFF. The DNA of the CDR3 is TGTGCCAGCAGCTTGTCTGTCCCCCAGGGCACTGAAGCTTTCTTT.

This rearrangement joins TRBV6-5 to TRBJ1-3; perhaps TRBD1 as D (6 bases). Germline CDR1 MNHEY, CDR2 SVGAGI. The CDR3 sequence is 16 residues long. Trimming pared 7 bases from V and 0 bases from J, leaving 16 bases between. The CDR3 here is CASTAQGISSGNTIYF. The CDR3 bases are TGTGCCAGCACCGCACAGGGAATATCCTCTGGAAACACCATATATTTT.

This clonotype was counted only a few times. The chain has TRBV11-3 and TRBJ2-1, with 9 bases lining up with TRBD2. Per germline, CDR1 SGHNT and CDR2 YENEEA. V lost 5 bases to trimming and J lost 10 bases; unmatched junction nucleotides: 6. The CDR3 extends over 13 amino acids. CDR3 region: CASSRTSAGEQFF. CDR3 sequence (DNA): TGTGCCAGCAGCCGGACTAGCGCGGGAGAGCAGTTCTTC.

The table lists this clonotype with many counts. The rearrangement joins TRBV27 to TRBJ2-3; no reliable D call. The CDR3 extends over 15 amino acids. CDR1 and CDR2 (germline): MNHEY, SMNVEV (reference sequence). The ends were cut back, 0 bases at V and 0 bases at J, with 7 bases in the middle. In DNA form, the CDR3 reads TGTGCCAGCAGTTTATCCCGGCGGAGCACAGATACGCAGTATTTT. Amino acid sequence: CASSLSRRSTDTQYF.

This clonotype was observed at least ten times. This sequence joins TRBV3-1 and TRBJ2-2, with a possible D match to TRBD1 (6 bases). Trimming removed 2 bases from V and 6 bases from J, with 10 bases in between. The CDR3 runs to 14 residues. Germline CDR1 LGHDT, CDR2 YNNKEL (reference sequence). CDR3 residues: CASSQSGAPGELFF. DNA of the CDR3: TGTGCCAGCAGCCAATCAGGGGCACCCGGGGAGCTGTTTTTT.

In this sample, this clonotype turned up a few times. This rearrangement joins TRBV5-4 to TRBJ2-1, with a weak D call TRBD2 (5 bases). The CDR3 has 14 residues. The V end lost 0 bases, the J end lost 2 bases, and 6 bases lay between the germline ends. Germline V gene sequence: CDR1 SGHNT, CDR2 YYREEE (reference sequence). The CDR3 loop reads CASSLEAAYNEQFF. DNA of the CDR3: TGTGCCAGCAGCTTGGAAGCGGCCTACAATGAGCAGTTCTTC.

With regard to this clonotype: Just one base apart from a much larger clone, this may be a read error. This sequence joins TRBV27 and TRBJ1-4, with D possibly being TRBD1 (6 bases). This CDR3 contains 12 residues. In germline, CDR1 is MNHEY, CDR2 SMNVEV (reference sequence). V lost 10 bases to trimming and J lost 10 bases, with 16 bases between them. CDR3 amino acids: CATTTGRGKLFF. CDR3 nucleotide sequence: TGTGCCACCACTACAGGGCGCGGAAAACTGTTTTTT.

This clonotype occurred a few times. The V and J genes are TRBV7-6 and TRBJ1-1; D might be TRBD1 (6 bases). Trimming removed 3 bases from V and 4 bases from J, with 9 bases in between. The CDR3 runs 13 residues. Looked up from germline, CDR1 is SGHVS and CDR2 is FNYEAQ. The DNA for the CDR3 is TGTGCCAGCAGCTTGGGGGCTAGCACTGAAGCTTTCTTT. Protein: CASSLGASTEAFF.

This clonotype was observed at least ten times. The chain combines TRBV29-1 with TRBJ1-1, with D unclear. Germline CDR1 is SQVTM and CDR2 is ANQGSEA. This CDR3 contains 12 residues. This CDR3 reads CSGVWGNTEAFF. The CDR3 coding sequence is TGCAGTGGTGTTTGGGGGAACACTGAAGCTTTCTTT.

This clonotype occurred many times. The V gene is TRBV7-6, the J gene TRBJ2-3, with 13 bases identical to TRBD2. The CDR3 loop spans 15 amino acids. V shed 6 bases, J shed 5 bases, and the junction held 5 bases outside the gene matches. Germline V CDR1 and CDR2: SGHVS, FNYEAQ. The CDR3 is CASSPRTSGGDTQYF. The CDR3 DNA reads as TGTGCCAGCAGTCCCCGGACTAGCGGGGGAGATACGCAGTATTTT. The full variable domain, its missing parts supplied by reference TRBV7-6 and TRBJ2-3, is GAGVSQSPRYKVTKRGQDVALRCDPISGHVSLYWYRQALGQGPEFLTYFNYEAQQDKSGLPNDRFSAERPEGSISTLTIQRTEQRDSAMYRCASSPRTSGGDTQYFGPGTRLTVL.

This clonotype showed up many times. V is TRBV6-5 and J is TRBJ1-1, with D perhaps TRBD1 (5 bases). In germline, CDR1 is MNHEY, CDR2 SVGAGI. CDR3 length: 14 amino acids. Trimming stripped 2 bases from V and 1 base from J, with 8 bases between. CDR3 nucleotides: TGTGCCAGCAGTTACGTGCAGGGGAACACTGAAGCTTTCTTT. It specifies CASSYVQGNTEAFF.

The V call is TRBV20-1, the J call TRBJ1-1; 8 bases map to TRBD1. In germline, CDR1 is DFQATT, CDR2 SNEGSKA (reference sequence). There are 14 residues in the CDR3. Germline trimming cut 5 bases from V and 1 base from J; bases unmatched to any gene: 6. In nucleotides, the CDR3 is TGCAGTGCTCCTAGGACAGGGAGGAACACTGAAGCTTTCTTT. It specifies CSAPRTGRNTEAFF.

This clonotype was seen many times. This sequence joins TRBV27 and TRBJ2-7; weak D call: TRBD1 (6 bases). Germline values: CDR1 MNHEY, CDR2 SMNVEV (reference sequence). This CDR3 is built from 16 residues. V was cut by 5 bases and J by 6 bases, with 23 bases left in between. The CDR3 reads CASSPRPGQAPLEQYF. Here the CDR3 DNA reads TGTGCCAGCAGTCCGAGACCGGGACAAGCTCCCCTCGAGCAGTACTTC.

This clonotype appeared many times. The genes are TRBV6-5 and TRBJ1-5; possible D gene TRBD1, 5 bases. The V end was cut by 1 base, the J end by 8 bases, with 12 bases between. The CDR3 is 14 residues long. The germline V gene encodes CDR1 MNHEY and CDR2 SVGAGI. The CDR3 DNA follows: TGTGCCAGCAGTTACTACGGGACCACGGAGCCCCAGCATTTT. Translated, it gives CASSYYGTTEPQHF.

This clonotype has at least ten counts. The chain carries TRBV21-1 and TRBJ2-3; TRBD1 reflects the table's D call only, with no check against the DNA. TRBV21-1 represents a pseudogene. This CDR3 has 17 amino acids. As DNA, the CDR3 is TGTGCCAGCAGCAAATTAAGAGGGCAGGGGGGAACAGATACGCAGTATTTT. It specifies CASSKLRGQGGTDTQYF.

This clonotype was observed a few times. This chain links TRBV5-4 with TRBJ2-7, with TRBD1 matching 10 bases. Germline assignment: CDR1 SGHNT and CDR2 YYREEE (reference sequence). The CDR3 consists of 15 residues. After removal of 3 bases from V and 0 bases from J, the junction contained 3 bases not matched to a gene. CDR3 in amino acids: CASSWDRGSSYEQYF. The CDR3 DNA reads as TGTGCCAGCAGCTGGGACAGGGGTAGCTCCTACGAGCAGTACTTC.

This clonotype appeared many times. The J gene is TRBJ1-5, the V gene TRBV12-3 or TRBV12-4; the D gene is possibly TRBD1 (5 bases). The CDR3 runs 14 residues. V was shortened by 3 bases and J by 1 base, with 7 bases between the two germline ends. CDR3 DNA sequence: TGTGCCAGCAGTTTGGGACGGAGCAATCAGCCCCAGCATTTT. This sequence encodes CASSLGRSNQPQHF.

This clonotype was seen ten or more times. The chain has TRBV2 and TRBJ2-3; the match to TRBD2 covers 9 bases. In germline, CDR1 is SNHLY, CDR2 FYNNEI. V shed 7 bases, J shed 6 bases, and the junction held 8 bases outside the gene matches. This CDR3 is built from 14 residues. As DNA, the CDR3 is TGTGCCAGCAAGGCCGGGACTAGCCATGATACGCAGTATTTT. Encoded protein: CASKAGTSHDTQYF.

This clonotype was seen many times. The chain employs TRBV29-1 and TRBJ1-1; TRBD1 might be the D (5 bases). Trimming removed 5 bases from V and 0 bases from J, with 13 bases in between. Germline V gene sequence: CDR1 SQVTM, CDR2 ANQGSEA. The CDR3 length is 14 residues. DNA of the CDR3: TGCAGCGTTAGCGGGGGAGCCTTGAACACTGAAGCTTTCTTT. Translating it yields CSVSGGALNTEAFF.

The J gene is TRBJ2-3, the V gene TRBV6-2 or TRBV6-3; TRBD2 agrees at 8 bases. The germline CDR1 and CDR2 sequences are MNHEY and SVGEGT. Trimming took 10 bases from V and 7 from J; bases not matched to a gene: 7. The CDR3 is made up of 12 amino acids. CDR3 bases: TGTGCCACGGGACTAGTAGGTCATACGCAGTATTTT. Translated: CATGLVGHTQYF.

This clonotype came up a few times. The V gene is TRBV11-1, the J gene TRBJ2-1; 8 bases align to TRBD2. The V and J ends lost 1 base and 8 bases, in that order; junction bases with no gene match: 10. This CDR3 spans 16 amino acids. The V gene's germline CDR1 is SGHAT and CDR2 FQDESV (reference sequence). The CDR3, as DNA: TGTGCCAGCAGCTTAGATCGTCCGTCGCGGGAGGATGAGCAGTTCTTC. Its protein is CASSLDRPSREDEQFF. Full variable domain (missing parts from reference TRBV11-1 and TRBJ2-1): EAEVAQSPRYKITEKSQAVAFWCDPISGHATLYWYRQILGQGPELLVQFQDESVVDDSQLPKDRFSAERLKGVDSTLKIQPAELGDSAMYLCASSLDRPSREDEQFFGPGTRLTVL.